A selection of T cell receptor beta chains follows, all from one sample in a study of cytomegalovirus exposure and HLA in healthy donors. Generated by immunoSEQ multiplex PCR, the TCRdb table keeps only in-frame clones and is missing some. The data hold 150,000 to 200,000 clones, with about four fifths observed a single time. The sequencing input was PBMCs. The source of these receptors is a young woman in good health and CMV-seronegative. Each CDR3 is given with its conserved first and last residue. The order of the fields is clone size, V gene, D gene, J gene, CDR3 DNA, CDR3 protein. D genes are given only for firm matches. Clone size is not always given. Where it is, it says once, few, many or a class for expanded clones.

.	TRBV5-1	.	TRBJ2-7	TGCGCCAGCAATTCAGCGGGCGAGCAGTACTTC	CASNSAGEQYF
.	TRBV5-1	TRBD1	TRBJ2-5	TGCGCCAGCAACAAGGAACAGGGGGCTATGGAGACCCAGTACTTC	CASNKEQGAMETQYF
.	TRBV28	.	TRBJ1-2	TGTGCCAGCAGTTTATTTGGGACAAGCTATGGCTACACCTTC	CASSLFGTSYGYTF
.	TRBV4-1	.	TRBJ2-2	TGCGCCAGCAGCCCCGTAGGTTCCCGGGCCGGGGAGCTGTTTTTT	CASSPVGSRAGELFF
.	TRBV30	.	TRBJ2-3	TGTGCCTGGAGTGTTGGGGGGAGCACAGATACGCAGTATTTT	CAWSVGGSTDTQYF
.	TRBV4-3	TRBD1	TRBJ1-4	TGCGCCAGCAGCCAAGAGGGACAGGGGAATGAAAAACTGTTTTTT	CASSQEGQGNEKLFF
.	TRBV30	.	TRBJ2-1	TGTGCCTGGAGTAAAACCTACGGAGGATCCTACAATGAGCAGTTCTTC	CAWSKTYGGSYNEQFF
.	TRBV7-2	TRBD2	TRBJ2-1	TGTGCCAGCAGGCTGGGGACTAGCGGGCGCGGCTCCTACAATGAGCAGTTCTTC	CASRLGTSGRGSYNEQFF
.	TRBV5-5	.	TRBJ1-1	TGTGCCAGCAGCTTGGGGGCCGCTAACACTGAAGCTTTCTTT	CASSLGAANTEAFF
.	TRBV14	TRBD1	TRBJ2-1	TGTGCCAGCAGCCGGGACAGGAATGAGCAGTTCTTC	CASSRDRNEQFF
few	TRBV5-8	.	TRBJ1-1	TGTGCCAGCAGCGAGGGGGTTACGAACACTGAAGCTTTCTTT	CASSEGVTNTEAFF
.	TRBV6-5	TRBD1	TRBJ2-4	TGTGCCAGCAGCCTGGACAGGGGAGGCAAAAACATTCAGTACTTC	CASSLDRGGKNIQYF
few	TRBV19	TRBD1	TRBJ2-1	TGTGCCAGTAGTATAGATCGGACAGGGTGGTATGAGCAGTTCTTC	CASSIDRTGWYEQFF
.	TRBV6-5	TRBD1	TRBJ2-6	TGTGCCAGCAGTTACACCAGGGGGTCTGGGGCCAACGTCCTGACTTTC	CASSYTRGSGANVLTF
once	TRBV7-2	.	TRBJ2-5	TGTGCCAGCAGCTCACTCAGGGGATTCCAAGAGACCCAGTACTTC	CASSSLRGFQETQYF
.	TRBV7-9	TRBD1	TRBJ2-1	TGTGCCAGCAGCAAGGGGACAGGGGGCGTCGGTTCCTACAATGAGCAGTTCTTC	CASSKGTGGVGSYNEQFF
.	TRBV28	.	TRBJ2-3	TGTGCCAGCAGTCCCGGAGGGGGACTATCCACAGATACGCAGTATTTT	CASSPGGGLSTDTQYF
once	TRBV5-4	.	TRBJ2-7	TGTGCCAGCAGCGCCGCCAGTGAGCAGTACTTC	CASSAASEQYF
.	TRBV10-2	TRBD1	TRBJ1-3	TGCGCCAGCAGCCAACAGGGGGCCCCTGGAAACACCATATATTTT	CASSQQGAPGNTIYF
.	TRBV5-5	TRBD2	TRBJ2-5	TGTGCCAGCAGCTTGGGATTCCTAGCGGGAAGGGGAGAGACCCAGTACTTC	CASSLGFLAGRGETQYF
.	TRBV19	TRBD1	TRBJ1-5	TGTGCCAGTAGTATGTTTCAGGGGGCAAATCAGCCCCAGCATTTT	CASSMFQGANQPQHF
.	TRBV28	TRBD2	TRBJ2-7	TGTGCCAGCAGTTTCCGCGGGAGCACCTACGAGCAGTACTTC	CASSFRGSTYEQYF
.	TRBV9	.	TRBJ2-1	TGTGCCAGCAGCGAGAGGGTTGGCAGAACCCTCTACAATGAGCAGTTCTTC	CASSERVGRTLYNEQFF
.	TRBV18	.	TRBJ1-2	TGTGCCAGCTCACCACCGGGGCAGGGGAATGGCTACACCTTC	CASSPPGQGNGYTF
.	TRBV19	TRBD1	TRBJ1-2	TGTGCCAGTAGTCCCGGGACAGGGGCCTATGGCTACACCTTC	CASSPGTGAYGYTF
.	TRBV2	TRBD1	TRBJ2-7	TGTGCCAGCAAACAGCCGGGACAGGGCTCCTACGAGCAGTACTTC	CASKQPGQGSYEQYF
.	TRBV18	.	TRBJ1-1	TGTGCCAGCTCACCACCACCGCGCGGAGGGACGGGCACTGAAGCTTTCTTT	CASSPPPRGGTGTEAFF
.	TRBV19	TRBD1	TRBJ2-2	TGTGCCAGTAGTCGCGCACGACCGGACAGGGGCGTTTGGATAGCGAACACCGGGGAGCTGTTTTTT	CASSRARPDRGVWIANTGELFF
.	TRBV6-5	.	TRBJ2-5	TGTGCCAGCAGTGCCCGTCGGGAGACCCAGTACTTC	CASSARRETQYF
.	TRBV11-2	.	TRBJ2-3	TGTGCCAGCAGCCACACAGATACGCAGTATTTT	CASSHTDTQYF